These 30 T cell receptor beta chains came from one sample sequenced in a study of blood T cell repertoires in COVID-19. This table comes from immunoSEQ multiplex PCR, and its TCRdb copy is limited to in-frame clones, with some not included. Of 200,000 or so clones listed, around 85% are singletons. The specimen was peripheral blood. Receptors were obtained from a human donor in a cohort sampled during active COVID-19.

This clone showed up just a few times. The V and J genes are TRBV30 and TRBJ2-7; TRBD1 agrees at 9 bases. Germline values: CDR1 GTSNPN, CDR2 SVGIG (reference sequence). The CDR3 totals 14 residues. Losses at the gene ends were 1 base for V and 5 bases for J; bases not matched to a gene: 6. The CDR3 reads CAWSAGQGRNEQYF. DNA of the CDR3: TGTGCCTGGAGTGCCGGACAGGGGAGGAACGAGCAGTACTTC.

CDR3 nucleotides: TGTGCCAGCAGGCCTCCGGGGGTAGCGGGATACAATGAGCAGTTCTTC. Protein product: CASRPPGVAGYNEQFF. This chain uses TRBV27 with TRBJ2-1, with TRBD2 matching 8 bases. V was clipped by 6 bases and J by 4 bases; unmatched bases: 11. The CDR3 is made up of 16 amino acids. CDR1 is MNHEY and CDR2 is SMNVEV in the germline V gene (reference sequence).

The gene calls are TRBV28 and TRBJ1-1; TRBD1 aligns across 8 bases. The germline V gene encodes CDR1 MDHEN and CDR2 SYDVKM. With 1 base clipped from V and 5 bases from J, the junction kept 6 bases outside the gene matches. The CDR3 has 15 amino acids. The CDR3 region is CASSLFRGRKTEAFF. CDR3 nucleotides: TGTGCCAGCAGTTTATTCAGGGGGCGAAAGACTGAAGCTTTCTTT.

The J gene is TRBJ1-1, the V gene TRBV7-3, with 11 positions matching TRBD1. V shed 2 bases, J shed 5 bases, and the junction held 10 bases outside the gene matches. The CDR3 is 17 amino acids. CDR1 and CDR2 (germline): SGHTA, FQGTGA. As DNA, the CDR3 is TGTGCCAGCAGCTTAGTCGGACAGGGGGCGGCGGGAACTGAAGCTTTCTTT. This encodes CASSLVGQGAAGTEAFF.

The chain uses TRBV7-8 and TRBJ2-7; D perhaps matches TRBD2 (5 bases). Germline V gene data show CDR1 as SGHVS and CDR2 as FQNEAQ. Trimming left V 1 base short and J 4 bases short, with 11 bases between. The CDR3 length is 14 residues. CDR3 region: CASSLVREDYEQYF. CDR3 DNA: TGTGCCAGCAGCTTAGTCCGGGAAGATTACGAGCAGTACTTC.

V is TRBV6-5 and J is TRBJ2-7; 7 bases agree with TRBD2. This CDR3 spans 14 amino acids. Germline-derived CDR1 and CDR2 are MNHEY and SVGAGI. V shed 5 bases and J 0 bases; nucleotides not matched to a gene: 4. Here the CDR3 DNA reads TGTGCCAGCAGTCTAACTAGCGCCTCCTACGAGCAGTACTTC. It is translated as CASSLTSASYEQYF.

V gene TRBV5-1 combines with J gene TRBJ2-1; 11 nucleotides align to TRBD2. Germline CDR1 reads SGHRS; CDR2 reads YFSETQ. This CDR3 spans 18 amino acids. V gave up 0 bases and J gave up 3 bases; unmatched junction bases: 8. CDR3 nucleotides: TGCGCCAGCAGCTTGGGGGTTAGCGGGAGGGCCATCTACAATGAGCAGTTCTTC. As protein: CASSLGVSGRAIYNEQFF.

This rearrangement joins TRBV5-1 to TRBJ1-1; D unresolved. This CDR3 has 15 residues. Germline V gene sequence: CDR1 SGHRS, CDR2 YFSETQ. With 4 bases removed from V and 1 base from J, the gap between germline ends came to 14 bases. CDR3 residues: CASSLPNPGNTEAFF. As DNA, the CDR3 is TGCGCCAGCAGCCTCCCAAATCCAGGGAACACTGAAGCTTTCTTT.

This chain connects TRBV11-2 to TRBJ2-1; 8 bases map to TRBD2. This CDR3 comprises 15 residues. CDR1 and CDR2 from the germline V gene are SGHAT and FQNNGV. Trimming at V came to 1 base and at J to 4 bases, leaving 3 bases not matched to a gene. CDR3 coding DNA: TGTGCCAGCAGCTTAGTAGCGGGGCTATACAATGAGCAGTTCTTC. It yields the protein CASSLVAGLYNEQFF.

This clone was counted once. J is TRBJ1-1 and V is TRBV29-1; 7 bases align to TRBD1. The V gene end was trimmed by 5 bases and the J gene end by 0 bases; junction bases not matched to a gene: 9. This CDR3 comprises 15 residues. Germline assignment: CDR1 SQVTM and CDR2 ANQGSEA. CDR3 DNA: TGCAGCGTTACACAGGGGAGTGGAATGAACACTGAAGCTTTCTTT. Translating it yields CSVTQGSGMNTEAFF.

CDR3 DNA: TGTGCCAGCAGTGTGCGGGGTAGTAATGAAAAACTGTTTTTT. Its translation: CASSVRGSNEKLFF. The chain has TRBV2 and TRBJ1-4; D ambiguous. Germline CDR1 is SNHLY and CDR2 is FYNNEI. CDR3 length equals 14 residues. V was trimmed by 4 bases and J by 4 bases, leaving 10 bases between them.

The chain joins TRBV6-5 to TRBJ2-7; 12 bases are a match to TRBD2. Trimming at V came to 6 bases and at J to 6 bases, leaving 0 bases not matched to a gene. The germline V gene has CDR1 MNHEY and CDR2 SVGAGI. CDR3 length: 12 residues. In DNA form, the CDR3 reads TGTGCCAGCAGACTAGCGGGAGGCGAGCAGTACTTC. This gives the protein CASRLAGGEQYF.

The genes are TRBV7-2 and TRBJ2-7, with 10 bases fitting TRBD2. Trimming took 1 base from V and 5 from J; bases not matched to a gene: 11. The CDR3 contains 17 residues. Germline loops: CDR1 SGHTA, CDR2 FQGNSA. Here the CDR3 reads CASSLELAGPIIDEQYF. The CDR3 bases are TGTGCCAGCAGCTTAGAACTAGCGGGGCCCATTATCGACGAGCAGTACTTC.

The rearrangement links TRBV15 to TRBJ1-5; 10 bases are shared with TRBD1. V lost 5 bases and J lost 6; bases outside the gene matches: 7. The CDR3 loop spans 15 amino acids. Looked up from germline, CDR1 is LNHNV and CDR2 is YYDKDF (reference sequence). In DNA, the CDR3 is TGTGCCACCAGCCGGACGACAGGGGGCCGTCAGCCCCAGCATTTT. This sequence encodes CATSRTTGGRQPQHF.

Concerning this clone: Other DNA sequences in the same sample also yield this CDR3. J is TRBJ2-7 and V is TRBV5-6; D is unresolved. The CDR3 has 13 amino acids. Germline-derived CDR1 and CDR2 are SGHDT and YYEEEE. Trimming took 0 bases from V and 4 from J, leaving 8 bases between them. CDR3 nucleotide sequence: TGTGCCAGCAGCTTGGGAGGTATTTACGAGCAGTACTTC. This encodes CASSLGGIYEQYF. Full variable domain (outside the CDR3, taken from reference TRBV5-6 and TRBJ2-7): DAGVTQSPTHLIKTRGQQVTLRCSPKSGHDTVSWYQQALGQGPQFIFQYYEEEERQRGNFPDRFSGHQFPNYSSELNVNALLLGDSALYLCASSLGGIYEQYFGPGTRLTVT.

This clone occurred a few times. This chain connects TRBV30 to TRBJ2-7; the D gene is possibly TRBD1 (5 bases). In germline, CDR1 is GTSNPN, CDR2 SVGIG (reference sequence). V lost 2 bases and J 6 bases, leaving 14 bases between the germline ends. This CDR3 has 13 residues. The CDR3 DNA is TGTGCCTGGAGTCGGACATGGACCCGCGAGCAGTACTTC. This codes for CAWSRTWTREQYF.

The genes are TRBV4-2 and TRBJ2-1; 13 nucleotides line up with TRBD2. This CDR3 spans 13 amino acids. CDR1 is LGHNA, CDR2 YNFKEQ, per germline. The J segment lost 8 bases and the V segment lost 7 bases, leaving 2 bases of the junction unmatched. As DNA, the CDR3 is TGTGCCAGCATCGGACTAGCGGGAGATGAGCAGTTCTTC. Protein sequence: CASIGLAGDEQFF.

This chain uses TRBV19 with TRBJ2-3; TRBD1 agrees at 10 bases. The CDR3 contains 16 residues. Germline lookup yields CDR1 LNHDA and CDR2 SQIVND (reference sequence). The J segment lost 2 bases and the V segment lost 5 bases, leaving 7 bases of the junction unmatched. In nucleotides, the CDR3 is TGTGCCAGTAGTCCACCGGGACAGGGGATCACAGATACGCAGTATTTT. Translating gives CASSPPGQGITDTQYF.

This clone was seen only a few times. The rearrangement uses TRBV20-1 and TRBJ2-7, with D uncertain. The CDR3 runs to 13 residues. Looked up from germline, CDR1 is DFQATT and CDR2 is SNEGSKA (reference sequence). Trimming took 3 bases from V and 0 from J, leaving 9 bases between them. DNA for the CDR3: TGCAGTGCTAGTGGTTCGAGCTCCTACGAGCAGTACTTC. Its protein is CSASGSSSYEQYF.

This clone appeared many times. V gene TRBV27 combines with J gene TRBJ2-7; 7 bases match TRBD2. The ends lost 5 bases at V and 1 base at J; junction bases unmatched: 5. CDR1 MNHEY and CDR2 SMNVEV come from the germline V gene (reference sequence). The CDR3 spans 14 residues. The CDR3: CASSERDGSYEQYF. Here the CDR3 DNA reads TGTGCCAGCAGTGAGCGGGATGGGTCCTACGAGCAGTACTTC.

The chain uses TRBV5-1 and TRBJ1-1; TRBD1 matches at 7 bases. V lost 4 bases, J lost 0 bases, and 9 bases stayed unmatched. This CDR3 has 16 residues. CDR1 is SGHRS, CDR2 YFSETQ, per germline. CDR3 bases: TGCGCCAGCAGCCAAGGGACAGTCCAAGTGAACACTGAAGCTTTCTTT. As protein: CASSQGTVQVNTEAFF.

A word on this clone: This CDR3 is also generated by other DNA sequences in the sample. V gene TRBV7-8 combines with J gene TRBJ2-5; 9 bases map to TRBD2. Per the germline V gene, CDR1 is SGHVS and CDR2 is FQNEAQ. V lost 1 base, J lost 4 bases, and 1 base stayed unmatched. The CDR3 consists of 14 residues. The CDR3, as DNA: TGTGCCAGCAGCTTAGGCGGGAGGGGAGAGACCCAGTACTTC. Protein: CASSLGGRGETQYF.

In this sample, this clone turned up once. The chain is built from TRBV7-9 and TRBJ1-5, with a possible D match to TRBD1 (5 bases). V was trimmed by 5 bases and J by 9 bases, leaving 17 bases between them. The CDR3 loop spans 14 amino acids. Germline V CDR1 and CDR2: SEHNR, FQNEAQ (reference sequence). The CDR3 loop is CASSPGGTGGPQHF. As DNA, the CDR3 is TGTGCCAGCAGCCCCGGGGGGACCGGGGGGCCCCAGCATTTT.

The J gene is TRBJ2-1, the V gene TRBV20-1; 8 positions agree with TRBD1. The CDR3 has 19 residues. CDR1 and CDR2 (germline): DFQATT, SNEGSKA (reference sequence). Trimming took 3 bases from V and 1 from J; bases not matched to a gene: 17. The CDR3 region is CSASWGRTGRPRSYNEQFF. DNA of the CDR3: TGCAGTGCTAGTTGGGGACGGACAGGGCGGCCCAGGTCCTACAATGAGCAGTTCTTC.

The chain carries TRBV11-3 and TRBJ2-2, with D uncertain. The CDR3 extends over 13 amino acids. Germline lookup yields CDR1 SGHNT and CDR2 YENEEA. Trimming took off 7 bases at V and 5 bases at J, with 11 bases between the two ends. CDR3 sequence reads: CASKSHLTGELFF. The DNA of the CDR3 is TGTGCCAGCAAGAGTCATTTGACCGGGGAGCTGTTTTTT.

This clone was observed once. The chain employs TRBV7-9 and TRBJ1-2; D gene ambiguous. V gave up 5 bases and J gave up 3 bases, with 10 bases separating them. CDR3 length: 13 amino acids. The germline CDR1 and CDR2 sequences are SEHNR and FQNEAQ (reference sequence). The CDR3 spells CASSPEPDYGYTF. The CDR3 DNA is TGTGCCAGCAGCCCAGAACCAGACTATGGCTACACCTTC.

CDR3 amino acids: CASSYRGQGNYGYTF. CDR3 nucleotide sequence: TGTGCCAGCAGTTACCGGGGACAGGGAAACTATGGCTACACCTTC. This rearrangement joins TRBV6-5 to TRBJ1-2; 9 bases line up with TRBD1. Germline-derived CDR1 and CDR2 are MNHEY and SVGAGI. CDR3 length: 15 residues. Trimming at V came to 2 bases and at J to 2 bases, leaving 3 bases not matched to a gene.

The J gene is TRBJ2-4, the V gene TRBV7-9; 8 bases map to TRBD1. The CDR3 is 14 residues long. Germline V gene data show CDR1 as SEHNR and CDR2 as FQNEAQ (reference sequence). V lost 1 base and J lost 6; bases outside the gene matches: 2. CDR3 protein: CASSLDGTGNIQYF. The DNA for the CDR3 is TGTGCCAGCAGCTTAGATGGGACAGGAAACATTCAGTACTTC.

The chain carries TRBV27 and TRBJ2-3, with D possibly TRBD2 on 5 matching bases. The CDR3 has 14 residues. Germline loops: CDR1 MNHEY, CDR2 SMNVEV (reference sequence). Between the trimmed V and J ends, which lost 7 bases and 0 bases, there was a span of 11 bases. The CDR3 is CASIRGGSTDTQYF. The CDR3 coding sequence is TGTGCCAGCATTCGGGGTGGGAGCACAGATACGCAGTATTTT.

The chain couples TRBV27 to TRBJ1-4, with D perhaps TRBD1 (5 bases). V was trimmed by 5 bases and J by 4 bases, leaving 14 bases between them. The CDR3 is 15 amino acids. The V gene's germline CDR1 is MNHEY and CDR2 SMNVEV (reference sequence). In DNA form, the CDR3 reads TGTGCCAGCAGTCCCCACGCGGGGGTTAATGAAAAACTGTTTTTT. It specifies CASSPHAGVNEKLFF.